A selection of T cell receptor beta chains follows, all from one sample in a study of OX40 agonist ivuxolimab in advanced cancers. Measured with immunoSEQ multiplex PCR; TCRdb has only the in-frame clones, and not every one. Of roughly 70,000 clones listed, about 82% are singletons. Sequenced material: CD4+ or CD8+ T cells sorted from blood, taken in a trial of the OX40 agonist ivuxolimab. These receptors all come from an adult with an advanced solid tumor such as melanoma, head and neck, liver or kidney cancer. CDR3s include the opening cysteine and the closing phenylalanine or tryptophan. The D gene is left open where the match is weak. The size entry is marked missing in some rows and otherwise reads once, few, many or a size class.

D	V	J	size	DNA	CDR3
TRBD1	TRBV19	TRBJ1-2	-	TGTGCCAGTAGTCCCACCCCCCCCAGGGGGCACGGCTACACCTTC	CASSPTPPRGHGYTF
-	TRBV9	TRBJ1-4	-	TGTGCCAGCAGCGTAGCTCCCTCAACTAATGAAAAACTGTTTTTT	CASSVAPSTNEKLFF
-	TRBV5-1	TRBJ1-2	-	TGCGCCAGCAGCTTGGCAGACAGGCTCTATGGCTACACCTTC	CASSLADRLYGYTF
TRBD1	TRBV15	TRBJ2-4	-	TGTGCCACCAGCAGGGACAGGGTGAACATTCAGTACTTC	CATSRDRVNIQYF
-	TRBV6-1	TRBJ1-5	-	TGTGCCAGCAGTGCCGTCCCCGGGAGCAATCAGCCCCAGCATTTT	CASSAVPGSNQPQHF
-	TRBV5-1	TRBJ2-5	-	TGCGCCAGCAGCATAAATCAAGAGACCCAGTACTTC	CASSINQETQYF
TRBD1	TRBV18	TRBJ1-1	few	TGTGCCAGCTCACCGGGACAGGCTAAGACTGAAGCTTTCTTT	CASSPGQAKTEAFF
-	TRBV30	TRBJ2-5	-	TGTGCCTGGAGTGTTGGGGCGGGGCTCCAAGAGACCCAGTACTTC	CAWSVGAGLQETQYF
TRBD1	TRBV5-4	TRBJ1-2	few	TGTGCCAGCAGCTTTGACAGGGCGGTTCACGGCTACACCTTC	CASSFDRAVHGYTF
TRBD1	TRBV29-1	TRBJ2-1	-	TGCAGCGTAGACAGGGGAGGTGAGCAGTTCTTC	CSVDRGGEQFF
TRBD2	TRBV18	TRBJ2-5	-	TGTGCCAGCTCCCCAACTAGCGGGGGAGCGGAGACCCAGTACTTC	CASSPTSGGAETQYF
TRBD1	TRBV28	TRBJ1-5	-	TGTGCCAGCAGTCAGGGGGGAGTCGCGAATCAGCCCCAGCATTTT	CASSQGGVANQPQHF
-	TRBV27	TRBJ2-7	-	TGTGCCAGCAGTCGCCATGCGTACGAGCAGTACTTC	CASSRHAYEQYF
-	TRBV6-1	TRBJ2-7	-	TGTGCCAGCAGTGAAGCCGTGGGGGGGCCCCACGAGCAGTACTTC	CASSEAVGGPHEQYF
TRBD1	TRBV11-3	TRBJ2-1	-	TGTGCCAGCAGCTCCGGGACAGGGGCTTACAATGAGCAGTTCTTC	CASSSGTGAYNEQFF
-	TRBV6-4	TRBJ1-3	-	TGTGCCAGCAGTCCCTCAGCCGGCTCTGGAAACACCATATATTTT	CASSPSAGSGNTIYF
TRBD1	TRBV2	TRBJ1-4	-	TGTGCCACCCGGCGATGGCAGGGGGCTGATGAAAAACTGTTTTTT	CATRRWQGADEKLFF
-	TRBV4-2	TRBJ1-6	-	TGTGCCAGCAGCCAAACCCGGGACCGAAGAAATTCACCCCTCCACTTT	CASSQTRDRRNSPLHF
-	TRBV18	TRBJ2-1	-	TGTGCCAGCTCACCCCGGAGAGAGCCCCGAGGAGAACGGAATGAGCAGTTCTTC	CASSPRREPRGERNEQFF
TRBD1	TRBV19	TRBJ1-1	-	TGTGCCAGTCCCTCCGGGACAGGGAACACTGAAGCTTTCTTT	CASPSGTGNTEAFF
TRBD1	TRBV5-4	TRBJ2-2	-	TGTGCCAGCAGCTCCGAGGGGGCTACTTTGACCGGGGAGCTGTTTTTT	CASSSEGATLTGELFF
-	TRBV12-5	TRBJ2-7	-	TGTGCTAGTGGTTTGGTATTCGAGGGACTTACCTCCTACGAGCAGTACTTC	CASGLVFEGLTSYEQYF
TRBD1	TRBV5-6	TRBJ1-2	-	TGTGCCAGCAGCTTACAGGGGACTCAAAACTATGGCTACACCTTC	CASSLQGTQNYGYTF
TRBD1	TRBV5-8	TRBJ1-1	once	TGTGCCAGCAGCTTCCGGACAGGGAGGAACACTGAAGCTTTCTTT	CASSFRTGRNTEAFF
-	TRBV18	TRBJ2-1	-	TGTGCCAGCTCAAGGAGCTCCTACAATGAGCAGTTCTTC	CASSRSSYNEQFF
-	TRBV6-5	TRBJ2-7	-	TGTGCCACCAGCCCCGTGGATGGGCCCTACGAGCAGTACTTC	CATSPVDGPYEQYF
TRBD1	TRBV5-5	TRBJ1-4	-	TGTGCCAGCAGCTTCGGGGACAGGAGACATGAAAAACTGTTTTTT	CASSFGDRRHEKLFF